This TCR beta chain was retrieved from a study of shared clonotypes between healthy human individuals. Study overall: Each donor contributed plates that comprised three CD4 naive, three CD4 memory, two CD8 naive and one CD8 memory.

Study findings and constraints: Rarefaction showed sorted-subset sequencing was incomplete despite large depth. Between a few donors, naive CD4 clonotypes were shared at a level of about 5%.

Several immunoSEQ plates held equal portions of the genomic DNA taken from each subset. Clones were sequenced by immunoSEQ multiplex PCR, and TCRdb holds only the in-frame ones, with some missing. Of 300,000 to 400,000 clones in the sample, 80% to 90% are singletons; the top ten hold roughly 17%. The germline V gene encodes CDR1 SGDLS and CDR2 YYNGEE. Trimming left V 3 bases short and J 3 bases short, with 4 bases between. This CDR3 is 11 amino acids long. With regard to this clone: Antigen specificity is unknown.

The genes are TRBV9 and TRBJ2-7, with D uncertain. This receptor was taken from a man younger than 35 in good health. The sequenced sample was memory CD8+ T cells sorted from blood. Subset meaning: CD45RO+ cells pooled with CCR7-negative TemRA cells. CDR3 protein: CASSDHYEQYF. The CDR3 DNA reads TGTGCCAGCAGCGATCACTACGAGCAGTACTTC.